This T cell receptor beta chain was recovered during a study of blood T cell repertoires in COVID-19. Data came from immunoSEQ multiplex PCR; TCRdb stores just in-frame clones and leaves some out. The sample has 100,000 to 150,000 clones; around 80% are singletons. The sample was peripheral blood. This TCR came from a man in his 70s with acute or convalescent COVID-19.

DNA of the CDR3: TGTGCCAGCAGTGTATCTAGCGGGGCTAGCACAGATACGCAGTATTTT. This encodes CASSVSSGASTDTQYF. This chain links TRBV2 with TRBJ2-3, with 9 bases lining up with TRBD2. This CDR3 comprises 16 residues. The ends lost 4 bases at V and 0 bases at J; junction bases unmatched: 5. CDR1 SNHLY and CDR2 FYNNEI come from the germline V gene. The full variable domain, in which reference TRBV2 and TRBJ2-3 provide the parts outside the CDR3, is EPEVTQTPSHQVTQMGQEVILRCVPISNHLYFYWYRQILGQKVEFLVSFYNNEISEKSEIFDDQFSVERPDGSNFTLKIRSTKLEDSAMYFCASSVSSGASTDTQYFGPGTRLTVL.